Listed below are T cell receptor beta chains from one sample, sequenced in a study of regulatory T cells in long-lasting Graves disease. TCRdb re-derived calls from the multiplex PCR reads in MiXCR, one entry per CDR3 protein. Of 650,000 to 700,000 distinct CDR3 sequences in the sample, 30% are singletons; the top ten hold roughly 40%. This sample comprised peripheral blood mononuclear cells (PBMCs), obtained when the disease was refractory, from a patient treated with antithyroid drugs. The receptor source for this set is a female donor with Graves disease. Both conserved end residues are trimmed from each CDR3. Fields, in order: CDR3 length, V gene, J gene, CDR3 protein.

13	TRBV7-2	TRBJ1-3	ASTDPRSRGNTIY
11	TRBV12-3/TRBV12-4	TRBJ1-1	ASSFIRNNEAF
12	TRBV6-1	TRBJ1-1	ASVPAPRATEAF
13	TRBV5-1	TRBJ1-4	ASREGQGAGEKLF
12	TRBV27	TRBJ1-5	ASSFSGRGQPQH
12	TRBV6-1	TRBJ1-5	ASRKQGSNQPQH
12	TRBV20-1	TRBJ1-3	SASPRSLGNTIY
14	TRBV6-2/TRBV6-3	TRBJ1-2	ASSLRGGPLPYGYT
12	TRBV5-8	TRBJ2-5	ASSALYREETQY
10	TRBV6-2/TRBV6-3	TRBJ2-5	ASSYGQETQY
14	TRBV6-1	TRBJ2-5	ASSAFLAGVGETQY
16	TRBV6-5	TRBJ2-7	ASSYEGGTSGRRYEQY
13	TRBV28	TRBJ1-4	ASSLPGTDYEKLF
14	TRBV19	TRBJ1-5	ASSPARAMTDQPQH
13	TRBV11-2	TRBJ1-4	ASSPREGLSEKLF
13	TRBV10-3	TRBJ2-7	AISAGTGASYEQY
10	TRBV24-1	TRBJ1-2	ATKTSNYGYT
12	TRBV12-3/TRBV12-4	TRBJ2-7	ASSFWEDSYEQY
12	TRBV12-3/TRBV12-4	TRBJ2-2	ASSPQGTTGELF
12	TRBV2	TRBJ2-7	ASSEKGAFDEQY
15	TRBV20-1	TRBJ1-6	SARTRALSSYNSPLH
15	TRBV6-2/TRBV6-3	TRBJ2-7	ASSYALAGSKFSVQY
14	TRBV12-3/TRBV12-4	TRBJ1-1	ASSLVPGIMNTEAF
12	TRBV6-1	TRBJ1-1	ASKQGTGNTEAF
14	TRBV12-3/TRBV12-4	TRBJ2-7	ASSLGGPGSSYEQY
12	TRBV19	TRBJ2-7	ASSILAGANEQY
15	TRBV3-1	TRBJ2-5	ASSRGLAGTLQETQY
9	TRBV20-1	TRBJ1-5	SAMDNQPQH
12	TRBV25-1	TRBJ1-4	ASSARSGNEKLF
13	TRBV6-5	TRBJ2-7	ASSYSQADSYEQY
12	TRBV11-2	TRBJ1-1	ASSFARRGTEAF
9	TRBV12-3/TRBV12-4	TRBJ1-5	ASSPNQPQH
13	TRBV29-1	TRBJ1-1	SVPGTGGRGTEAF
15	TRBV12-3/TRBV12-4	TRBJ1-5	ASKIEQGVLSNQPQH
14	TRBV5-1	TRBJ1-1	ASSPMGTAVNTEAF
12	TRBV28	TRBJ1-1	ASNTGGMNTEAF
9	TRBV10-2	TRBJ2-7	ASREGPEQY
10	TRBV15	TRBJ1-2	ATREQGYGYT
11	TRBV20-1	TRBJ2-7	SASGTVSYEQY
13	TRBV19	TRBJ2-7	ASRGLAEFSYEQY